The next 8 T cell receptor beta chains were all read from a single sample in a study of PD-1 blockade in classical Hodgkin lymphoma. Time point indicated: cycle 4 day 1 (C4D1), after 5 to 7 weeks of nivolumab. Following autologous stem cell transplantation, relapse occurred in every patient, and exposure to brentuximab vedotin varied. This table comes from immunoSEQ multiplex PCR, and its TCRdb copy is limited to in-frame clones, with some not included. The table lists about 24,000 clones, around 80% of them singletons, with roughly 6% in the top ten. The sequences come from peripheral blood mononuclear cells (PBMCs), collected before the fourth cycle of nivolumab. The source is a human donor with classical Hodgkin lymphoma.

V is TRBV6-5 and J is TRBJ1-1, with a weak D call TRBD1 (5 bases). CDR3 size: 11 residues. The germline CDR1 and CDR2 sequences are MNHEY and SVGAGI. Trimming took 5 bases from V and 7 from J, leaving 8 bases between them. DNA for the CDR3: TGTGCCAGCAGTCCCGGGGGTGAAGCTTTCTTT. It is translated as CASSPGGEAFF.

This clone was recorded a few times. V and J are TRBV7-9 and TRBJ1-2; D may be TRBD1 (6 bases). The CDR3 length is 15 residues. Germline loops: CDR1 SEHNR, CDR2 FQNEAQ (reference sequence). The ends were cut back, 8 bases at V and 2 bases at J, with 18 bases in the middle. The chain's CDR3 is CASLRDISRNYGYTF. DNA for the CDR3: TGTGCCAGCCTGCGGGACATATCCCGGAACTATGGCTACACCTTC.

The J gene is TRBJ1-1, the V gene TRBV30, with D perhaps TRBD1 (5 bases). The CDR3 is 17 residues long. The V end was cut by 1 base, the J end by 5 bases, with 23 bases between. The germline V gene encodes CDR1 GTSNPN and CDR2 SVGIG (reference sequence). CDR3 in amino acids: CAWSASITFGRGTEAFF. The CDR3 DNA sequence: TGTGCCTGGAGTGCCTCAATCACATTCGGACGGGGGACTGAAGCTTTCTTT.

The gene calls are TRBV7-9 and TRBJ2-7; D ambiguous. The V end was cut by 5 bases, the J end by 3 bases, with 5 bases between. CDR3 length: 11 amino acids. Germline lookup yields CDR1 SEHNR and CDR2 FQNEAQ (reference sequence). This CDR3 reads CASSPNYEQYF. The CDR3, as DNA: TGTGCCAGCAGCCCTAACTACGAGCAGTACTTC.

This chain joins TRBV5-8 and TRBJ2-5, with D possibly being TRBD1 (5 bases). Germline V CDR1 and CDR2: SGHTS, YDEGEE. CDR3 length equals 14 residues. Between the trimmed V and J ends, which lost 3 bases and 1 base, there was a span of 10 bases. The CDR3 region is CASSSRQFQETQYF. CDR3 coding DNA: TGTGCCAGCAGCTCCCGACAGTTCCAAGAGACCCAGTACTTC.

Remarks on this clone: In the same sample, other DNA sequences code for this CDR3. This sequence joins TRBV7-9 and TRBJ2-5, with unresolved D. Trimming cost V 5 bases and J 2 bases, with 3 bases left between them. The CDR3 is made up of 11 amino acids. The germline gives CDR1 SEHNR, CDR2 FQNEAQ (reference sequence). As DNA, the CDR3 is TGTGCCAGCAGCCTTCAAGAGACCCAGTACTTC. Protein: CASSLQETQYF.

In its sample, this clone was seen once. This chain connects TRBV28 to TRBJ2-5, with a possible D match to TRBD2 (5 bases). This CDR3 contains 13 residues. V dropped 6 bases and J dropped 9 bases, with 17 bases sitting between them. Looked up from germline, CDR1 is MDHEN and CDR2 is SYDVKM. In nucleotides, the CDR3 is TGTGCCAGCAGGAATACGGGAAATTGGGCCCAGTACTTC. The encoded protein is CASRNTGNWAQYF. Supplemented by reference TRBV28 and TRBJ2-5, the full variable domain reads DVKVTQSSRYLVKRTGEKVFLECVQDMDHENMFWYRQDPGLGLRLIYFSYDVKMKEKGDIPEGYSVSREKKERFSLILESASTNQTSMYLCASRNTGNWAQYFGPGTRLLVL.

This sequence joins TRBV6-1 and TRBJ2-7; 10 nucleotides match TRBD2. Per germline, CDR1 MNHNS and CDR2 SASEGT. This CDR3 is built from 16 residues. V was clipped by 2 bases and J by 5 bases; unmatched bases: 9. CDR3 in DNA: TGTGCCAGCAGTGAACATCCAGCGGGAGGGCCGGACGAGCAGTACTTC. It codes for CASSEHPAGGPDEQYF.